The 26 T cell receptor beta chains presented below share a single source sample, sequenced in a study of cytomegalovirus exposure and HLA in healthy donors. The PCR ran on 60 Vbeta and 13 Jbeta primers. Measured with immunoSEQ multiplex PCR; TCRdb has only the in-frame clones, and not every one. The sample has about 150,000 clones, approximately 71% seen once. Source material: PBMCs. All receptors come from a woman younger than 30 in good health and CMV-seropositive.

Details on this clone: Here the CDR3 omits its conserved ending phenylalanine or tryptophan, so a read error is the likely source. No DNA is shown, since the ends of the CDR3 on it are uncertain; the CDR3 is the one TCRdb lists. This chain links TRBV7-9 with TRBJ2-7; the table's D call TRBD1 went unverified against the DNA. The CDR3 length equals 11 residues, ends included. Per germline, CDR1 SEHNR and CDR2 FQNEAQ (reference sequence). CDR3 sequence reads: CASSLERDRVY.

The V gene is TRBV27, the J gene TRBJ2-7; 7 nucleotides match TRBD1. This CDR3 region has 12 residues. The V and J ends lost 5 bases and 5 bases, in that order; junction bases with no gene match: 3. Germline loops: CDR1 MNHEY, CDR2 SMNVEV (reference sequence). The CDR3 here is CASSNQGDEQYF. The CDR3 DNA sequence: TGTGCCAGCAGTAATCAGGGGGACGAGCAGTACTTC.

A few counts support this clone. This CDR3 reads CASITRGQDTEAFF. The CDR3 nucleotides read TGTGCCAGTATCACCAGGGGGCAGGACACTGAAGCTTTCTTT. The chain carries TRBV19 and TRBJ1-1, with TRBD1 matching over 8 bases. CDR3 length equals 14 residues. The V segment lost 7 bases and the J segment 3 bases; nucleotides outside the gene matches: 7. CDR1 and CDR2 (germline): LNHDA, SQIVND (reference sequence).

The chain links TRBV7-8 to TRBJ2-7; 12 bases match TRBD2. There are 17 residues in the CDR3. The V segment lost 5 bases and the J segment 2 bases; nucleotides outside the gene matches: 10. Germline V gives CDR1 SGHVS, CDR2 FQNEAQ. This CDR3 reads CASSRRLAGELTYEQYF. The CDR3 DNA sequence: TGTGCCAGCAGCCGTCGACTAGCGGGGGAACTAACCTACGAGCAGTACTTC. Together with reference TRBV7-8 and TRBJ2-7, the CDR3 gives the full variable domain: GAGVSQSPRYKVAKRGQDVALRCDPISGHVSLFWYQQALGQGPEFLTYFQNEAQLDKSGLPSDRFFAERPEGSVSTLKIQRTQQEDSAVYLCASSRRLAGELTYEQYFGPGTRLTVT.

The CDR3 nucleotides are TGCAGCGTTGCTTATATTAAGGGGGTGACTGAAGCTTTCTTT. Its translation is CSVAYIKGVTEAFF. This chain connects TRBV29-1 to TRBJ1-1, with D perhaps matching TRBD1 (6 bases). CDR3 length equals 14 residues. In germline, CDR1 is SQVTM, CDR2 ANQGSEA. V was shortened by 4 bases and J by 5 bases, with 17 bases between the two germline ends.

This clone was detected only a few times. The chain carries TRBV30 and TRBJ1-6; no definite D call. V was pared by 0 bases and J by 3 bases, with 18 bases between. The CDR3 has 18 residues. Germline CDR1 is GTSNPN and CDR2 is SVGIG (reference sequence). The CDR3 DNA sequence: TGTGCCTGGAGTGTCCTCCCGCAGGTGGGCTACTATAATTCACCCCTCCACTTT. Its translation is CAWSVLPQVGYYNSPLHF.

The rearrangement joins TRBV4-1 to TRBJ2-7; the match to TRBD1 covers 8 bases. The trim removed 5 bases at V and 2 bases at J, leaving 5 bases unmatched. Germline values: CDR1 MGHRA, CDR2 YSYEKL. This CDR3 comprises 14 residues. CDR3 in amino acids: CASSSGQGPYEQYF. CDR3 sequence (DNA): TGCGCCAGCAGCTCCGGACAGGGACCCTACGAGCAGTACTTC.

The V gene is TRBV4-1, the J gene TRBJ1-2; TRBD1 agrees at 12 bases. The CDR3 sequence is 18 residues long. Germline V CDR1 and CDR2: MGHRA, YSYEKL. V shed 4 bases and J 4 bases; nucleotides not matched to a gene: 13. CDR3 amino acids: CASSPTLFGDRGLYGYTF. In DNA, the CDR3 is TGCGCCAGCAGCCCCACGCTCTTTGGGGACAGGGGGCTCTATGGCTACACCTTC.

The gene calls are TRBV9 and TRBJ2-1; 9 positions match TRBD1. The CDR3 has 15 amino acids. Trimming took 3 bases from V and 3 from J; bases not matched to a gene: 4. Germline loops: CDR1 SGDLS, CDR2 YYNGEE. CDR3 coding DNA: TGTGCCAGCAGCGCCGGGACAGGGAGCTACAATGAGCAGTTCTTC. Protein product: CASSAGTGSYNEQFF. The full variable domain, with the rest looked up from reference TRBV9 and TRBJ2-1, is DSGVTQTPKHLITATGQRVTLRCSPRSGDLSVYWYQQSLDQGLQFLIQYYNGEERAKGNILERFSAQQFPDLHSELNLSSLELGDSALYFCASSAGTGSYNEQFFGPGTRLTVL.

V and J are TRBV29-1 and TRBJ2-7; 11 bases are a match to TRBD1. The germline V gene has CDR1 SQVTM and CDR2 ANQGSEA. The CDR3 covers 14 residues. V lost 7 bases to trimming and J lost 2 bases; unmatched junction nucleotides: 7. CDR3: CSATPGQGAYEQYF. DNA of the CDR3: TGCAGCGCTACACCGGGACAGGGGGCCTACGAGCAGTACTTC.

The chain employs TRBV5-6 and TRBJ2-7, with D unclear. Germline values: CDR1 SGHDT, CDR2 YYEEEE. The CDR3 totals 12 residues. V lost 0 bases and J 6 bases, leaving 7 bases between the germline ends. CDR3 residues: CASSLVVSEQYF. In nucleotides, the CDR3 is TGTGCCAGCAGCTTGGTGGTTAGCGAGCAGTACTTC. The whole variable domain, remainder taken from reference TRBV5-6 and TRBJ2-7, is DAGVTQSPTHLIKTRGQQVTLRCSPKSGHDTVSWYQQALGQGPQFIFQYYEEEERQRGNFPDRFSGHQFPNYSSELNVNALLLGDSALYLCASSLVVSEQYFGPGTRLTVT.

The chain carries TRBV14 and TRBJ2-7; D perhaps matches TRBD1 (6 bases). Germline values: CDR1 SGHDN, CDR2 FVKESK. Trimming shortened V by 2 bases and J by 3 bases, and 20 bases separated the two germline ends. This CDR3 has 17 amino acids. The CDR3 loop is CASSQYQGYYGDYEQYF. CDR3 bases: TGTGCCAGCAGCCAATACCAGGGGTATTACGGGGACTACGAGCAGTACTTC.

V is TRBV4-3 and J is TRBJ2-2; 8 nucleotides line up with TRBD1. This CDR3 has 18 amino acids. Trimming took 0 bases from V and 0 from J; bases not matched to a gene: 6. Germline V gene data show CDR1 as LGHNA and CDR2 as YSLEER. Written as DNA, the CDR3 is TGCGCCAGCAGCCAAGATCGAGGGACAGGACCGAACACCGGGGAGCTGTTTTTT. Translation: CASSQDRGTGPNTGELFF.

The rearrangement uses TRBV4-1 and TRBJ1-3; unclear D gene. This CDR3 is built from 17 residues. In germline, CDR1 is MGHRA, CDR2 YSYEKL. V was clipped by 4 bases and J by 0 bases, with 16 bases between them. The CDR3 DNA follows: TGCGCCAGCAGCCGAGCTGGACTGATCCTCTCTGGAAACACCATATATTTT. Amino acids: CASSRAGLILSGNTIYF.

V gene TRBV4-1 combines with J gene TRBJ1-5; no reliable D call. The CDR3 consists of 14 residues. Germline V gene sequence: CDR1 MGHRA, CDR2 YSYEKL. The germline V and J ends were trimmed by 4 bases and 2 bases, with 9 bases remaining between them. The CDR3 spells CASSLTRGNQPQHF. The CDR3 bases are TGCGCCAGCAGCCTTACTCGGGGCAATCAGCCCCAGCATTTT.

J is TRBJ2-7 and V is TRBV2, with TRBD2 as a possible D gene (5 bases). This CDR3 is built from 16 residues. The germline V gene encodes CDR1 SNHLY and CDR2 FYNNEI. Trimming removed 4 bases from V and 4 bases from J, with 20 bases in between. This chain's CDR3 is CASSVKGDNKRYEQYF. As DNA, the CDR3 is TGTGCCAGCAGTGTAAAGGGAGACAATAAACGTTACGAGCAGTACTTC.

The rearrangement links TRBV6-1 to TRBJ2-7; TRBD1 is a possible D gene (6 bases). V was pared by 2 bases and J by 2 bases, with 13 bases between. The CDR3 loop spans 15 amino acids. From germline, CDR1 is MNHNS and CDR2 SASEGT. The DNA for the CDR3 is TGTGCCAGCAGTGAACCCCCGGACAGACCCTACGAGCAGTACTTC. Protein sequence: CASSEPPDRPYEQYF.

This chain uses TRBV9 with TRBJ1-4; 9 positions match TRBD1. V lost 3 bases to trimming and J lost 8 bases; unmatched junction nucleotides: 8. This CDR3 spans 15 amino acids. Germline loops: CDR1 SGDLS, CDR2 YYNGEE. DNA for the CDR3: TGTGCCAGCAGCGAGGGACAGGGAAGGCGGGAAAAACTGTTTTTT. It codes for CASSEGQGRREKLFF.

The CDR3 loop is CASSEIASGGPYEQYF. As DNA, the CDR3 is TGTGCCAGCAGTGAAATTGCTAGCGGGGGTCCCTACGAGCAGTACTTC. The gene calls are TRBV2 and TRBJ2-7; 10 positions agree with TRBD2. There are 16 residues in the CDR3. The germline gives CDR1 SNHLY, CDR2 FYNNEI. The ends lost 2 bases at V and 2 bases at J; junction bases unmatched: 6.

CDR3 nucleotide sequence: TGTGCCAGTAGTCTCCGGGACAGTCCCAACTATGGCTACACCTTC. Its translation: CASSLRDSPNYGYTF. The chain joins TRBV19 to TRBJ1-2; 7 bases agree with TRBD1. Germline V gene sequence: CDR1 LNHDA, CDR2 SQIVND (reference sequence). The CDR3 extends over 15 amino acids. V dropped 5 bases and J dropped 2; count of bases not matched to a gene: 8. Supplemented by reference TRBV19 and TRBJ1-2, the full variable domain reads DGGITQSPKYLFRKEGQNVTLSCEQNLNHDAMYWYRQDPGQGLRLIYYSQIVNDFQKGDIAEGYSVSREKKESFPLTVTSAQKNPTAFYLCASSLRDSPNYGYTFGSGTRLTVV.

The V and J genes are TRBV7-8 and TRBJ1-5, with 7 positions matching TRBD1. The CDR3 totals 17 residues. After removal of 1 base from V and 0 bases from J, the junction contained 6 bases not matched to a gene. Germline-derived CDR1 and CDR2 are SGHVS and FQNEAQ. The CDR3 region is CASSLVRNRGSNQPQHF. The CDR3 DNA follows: TGTGCCAGCAGCTTAGTCAGAAACAGGGGTAGCAATCAGCCCCAGCATTTT. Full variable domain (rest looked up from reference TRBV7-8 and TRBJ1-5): GAGVSQSPRYKVAKRGQDVALRCDPISGHVSLFWYQQALGQGPEFLTYFQNEAQLDKSGLPSDRFFAERPEGSVSTLKIQRTQQEDSAVYLCASSLVRNRGSNQPQHFGDGTRLSIL.

In nucleotides, the CDR3 is TGTGCCAGCAGTTTCTACGGGACAGGGGGCAAAGATACGCAGTATTTT. Protein: CASSFYGTGGKDTQYF. The J gene is TRBJ2-3, the V gene TRBV27, with 12 nucleotides matching TRBD1. The CDR3 sequence is 16 residues long. From germline, CDR1 is MNHEY and CDR2 SMNVEV (reference sequence). The trim removed 3 bases at V and 5 bases at J, leaving 6 bases unmatched.

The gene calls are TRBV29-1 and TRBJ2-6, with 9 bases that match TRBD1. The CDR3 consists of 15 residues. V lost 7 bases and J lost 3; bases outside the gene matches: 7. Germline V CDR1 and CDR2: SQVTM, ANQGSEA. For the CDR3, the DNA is TGCAGCGCCACAGGACAGGGGTTTGGGGCCAACGTCCTGACTTTC. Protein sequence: CSATGQGFGANVLTF.

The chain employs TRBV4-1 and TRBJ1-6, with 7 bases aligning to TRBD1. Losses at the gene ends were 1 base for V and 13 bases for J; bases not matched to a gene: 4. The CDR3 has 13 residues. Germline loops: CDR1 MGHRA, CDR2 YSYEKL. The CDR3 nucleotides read TGCGCCAGCAGCCAAGTGCCAGGGGGTCCCCTCCACTTT. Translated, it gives CASSQVPGGPLHF.

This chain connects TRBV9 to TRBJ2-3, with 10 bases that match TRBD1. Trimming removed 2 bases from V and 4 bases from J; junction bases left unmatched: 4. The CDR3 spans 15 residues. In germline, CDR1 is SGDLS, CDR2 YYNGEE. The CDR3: CASSVETGGSDTQYF. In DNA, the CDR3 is TGTGCCAGCAGCGTCGAGACAGGGGGCTCAGATACGCAGTATTTT.

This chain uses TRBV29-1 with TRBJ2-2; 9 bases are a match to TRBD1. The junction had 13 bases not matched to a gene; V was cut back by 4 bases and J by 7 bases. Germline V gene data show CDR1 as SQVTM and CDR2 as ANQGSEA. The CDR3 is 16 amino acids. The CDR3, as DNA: TGCAGCGTTGTGGGACAGGGTGTTGGTGGGGTCGGGGAGCTGTTTTTT. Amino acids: CSVVGQGVGGVGELFF.